The text below deals with one T cell receptor (beta chain). Its specificity is not known. This specimen belongs to a study of monozygotic twins with inflammatory bowel disease. Study results and limitations: No detectable difference in repertoire similarity separated concordant from discordant twins, possibly as a result of limited power.

From its re-call of the 5' RACE reads, TCRdb lists each CDR3 protein once, without DNA. Here the sample table reports about 160,000 distinct CDR3 sequences. The CDR3 is 15 residues long. CDR1 and CDR2 from the germline V gene are SGHDT and YYEEEE. This chain joins TRBV5-6 and TRBJ2-5; without DNA, the TCRdb call of TRBD1 cannot be checked. The TCR originated in a human donor with ulcerative colitis or Crohn's disease, or a healthy co-twin of an affected twin (not recorded which). Sequences were obtained from blood. The chain's CDR3 is CASSLALGQQETQYF.